Shown below are 20 T cell receptor beta chains from a single sample sequenced in a study of preoperative IRX-2 immunotherapy in early breast cancer. Treatment of the sample: preoperative locoregional IRX-2 cytokine immunotherapy. The protocol was immunoSEQ multiplex PCR, while the TCRdb copy is restricted to in-frame clones and leaves out a portion. Among around 7,000 clones listed, around 84% were seen once. The source material was tumor tissue, sampled after IRX-2 immunotherapy. These receptor sequences come from a human donor with breast cancer.

The CDR3 loop is CASSSDRKNTEAFF. The CDR3 bases are TGTGCCAGCTCATCGGACAGAAAGAACACTGAAGCTTTCTTT. The V and J genes are TRBV18 and TRBJ1-1; the D gene is possibly TRBD1 (6 bases). The CDR3 has 14 residues. The germline CDR1 and CDR2 sequences are KGHSH and LQKENI. Trimming stripped 5 bases from V and 1 base from J, with 11 bases between.

This rearrangement joins TRBV10-3 to TRBJ1-2; possibly TRBD1 for D (5 bases). The ends were cut back, 2 bases at V and 1 base at J, with 17 bases in the middle. CDR3 length: 17 amino acids. Germline CDR1 is ENHRY and CDR2 is SYGVKD. This chain's CDR3 is CAISEPEMTVNNYGYTF. The CDR3, as DNA: TGTGCCATCAGTGAGCCTGAGATGACAGTCAATAACTATGGCTACACCTTC.

The chain uses TRBV4-2 and TRBJ2-1; D perhaps matches TRBD1 (6 bases). V was pared by 5 bases and J by 9 bases, with 20 bases between. Germline values: CDR1 LGHNA, CDR2 YNFKEQ. This CDR3 is 15 amino acids long. The CDR3: CASSLQGELLGEQFF. DNA for the CDR3: TGTGCCAGCAGCTTACAGGGTGAGCTACTTGGTGAGCAGTTCTTC.

The gene calls are TRBV19 and TRBJ1-5; maybe TRBD1 (6 bases). Germline-derived CDR1 and CDR2 are LNHDA and SQIVND (reference sequence). The length of the CDR3 is 15 residues. Trimming shortened V by 2 bases and J by 6 bases, and 14 bases separated the two germline ends. CDR3 nucleotide sequence: TGTGCCAGTAGTATACCAGGGACACGATTTCAGCCCCAGCATTTT. It yields the protein CASSIPGTRFQPQHF.

This clone was counted a few times. J is TRBJ2-5 and V is TRBV28; D is perhaps TRBD2 (6 bases). The ends were cut back, 6 bases at V and 5 bases at J, with 10 bases in the middle. CDR1 is MDHEN, CDR2 SYDVKM, per germline. There are 12 residues in the CDR3. The CDR3 loop is CASRDGSETQYF. The CDR3 bases are TGTGCCAGCAGGGACGGGAGCGAGACCCAGTACTTC.

The CDR3: CASSRNRDAQPQHF. CDR3 nucleotides: TGTGCCAGCAGTCGAAACAGGGATGCTCAGCCCCAGCATTTT. This chain connects TRBV28 to TRBJ1-5; D is perhaps TRBD1 (6 bases). The CDR3 extends over 14 amino acids. Looked up from germline, CDR1 is MDHEN and CDR2 is SYDVKM. V lost 5 bases and J 6 bases, leaving 14 bases between the germline ends. The complete variable domain, with remaining parts taken from reference TRBV28 and TRBJ1-5, reads DVKVTQSSRYLVKRTGEKVFLECVQDMDHENMFWYRQDPGLGLRLIYFSYDVKMKEKGDIPEGYSVSREKKERFSLILESASTNQTSMYLCASSRNRDAQPQHFGDGTRLSIL.

The V and J genes are TRBV6-8 and TRBJ1-5, with a tentative D call TRBD1 (5 bases). In germline, CDR1 is MNHGY, CDR2 SAAAGT. Trimming took off 8 bases at V and 1 base at J, with 9 bases between the two ends. The CDR3 consists of 13 residues. The CDR3, as DNA: TGTGCCAGCGAGGGGCAAAGCAATCAGCCCCAGCATTTT. Residues: CASEGQSNQPQHF.

The table lists this clone with a few counts. The chain recombines TRBV6-1 with TRBJ1-2; D is undetermined. The CDR3 extends over 13 amino acids. Germline CDR1 and CDR2: MNHNS and SASEGT. V shed 1 base and J shed 8 bases, with 11 bases lying between them. CDR3 sequence reads: CASSEVKARGYTF. CDR3 DNA sequence: TGTGCCAGCAGTGAAGTGAAGGCCAGGGGCTACACCTTC.

The chain carries TRBV19 and TRBJ1-1; D possibly corresponds to TRBD1 (5 bases). Germline values: CDR1 LNHDA, CDR2 SQIVND (reference sequence). The germline V and J ends were trimmed by 4 bases and 10 bases, with 16 bases remaining between them. The CDR3 totals 13 residues. The DNA for the CDR3 is TGTGCCAGTAGTACAGCACACCGGGGCACAGCTTTCTTT. The encoded protein is CASSTAHRGTAFF.

Notes on this clone: The limits of the CDR3 on the DNA are not certain, so only TCRdb's listed CDR3 is given. The chain joins TRBV18 to TRBJ2-7. 13 amino acids form the CDR3, both terminal residues included. Germline values: CDR1 KGHSH, CDR2 LQKENI. CDR3: CASSPNTGREQYF.

This chain joins TRBV14 and TRBJ2-3; a weak D match, TRBD2 (6 bases). This CDR3 is built from 14 residues. CDR1 SGHDN and CDR2 FVKESK come from the germline V gene. V was pared by 3 bases and J by 10 bases, with 17 bases between. The CDR3 DNA reads TGTGCCAGCAGCCATAATTTGGGCGGGACTTCGCAGTATTTT. Translating it yields CASSHNLGGTSQYF.

This chain joins TRBV6-4 and TRBJ2-7; D may be TRBD2 (5 bases). V was shortened by 7 bases and J by 2 bases, with 12 bases between the two germline ends. The germline gives CDR1 MRHNA, CDR2 SNTAGT. This CDR3 has 13 amino acids. This chain's CDR3 is CASTTGSTYEQYF. The DNA for the CDR3 is TGTGCCAGCACGACGGGGAGTACCTACGAGCAGTACTTC.

The gene calls are TRBV7-6 and TRBJ1-2; D possibly corresponds to TRBD1 (5 bases). The ends were cut back, 5 bases at V and 0 bases at J, with 28 bases in the middle. CDR1 SGHVS and CDR2 FNYEAQ come from the germline V gene. There are 20 residues in the CDR3. This CDR3 reads CASSQDLAGRARPTNYGYTF. CDR3 nucleotides: TGTGCCAGCAGCCAAGATCTGGCGGGGCGCGCCCGACCAACTAACTATGGCTACACCTTC.

The J gene is TRBJ1-5, the V gene TRBV6-8; D may be TRBD1 (6 bases). The CDR3 covers 15 residues. Deletions cut 5 bases from V and 2 bases from J, with 13 bases between. Germline loops: CDR1 MNHGY, CDR2 SAAAGT. CDR3 region: CASSDWGRGNQPQHF. The CDR3 nucleotides read TGTGCCAGCAGTGACTGGGGGCGCGGCAATCAGCCCCAGCATTTT.

The rearrangement joins TRBV5-1 to TRBJ1-2; D unresolved. The CDR3 spans 14 residues. V was shortened by 0 bases and J by 4 bases, with 10 bases between the two germline ends. Germline assignment: CDR1 SGHRS and CDR2 YFSETQ. The CDR3 here is CASSLGGDGYGYTF. In DNA, the CDR3 is TGCGCCAGCAGCTTGGGCGGCGACGGCTATGGCTACACCTTC.

Only a few counts were recorded for this clone. V usage is TRBV29-1 and J usage is TRBJ2-3; 12 bases are shared with TRBD2. This CDR3 is built from 16 residues. Germline CDR1 reads SQVTM; CDR2 reads ANQGSEA. V shed 3 bases and J 2 bases; nucleotides not matched to a gene: 6. Here the CDR3 DNA reads TGCAGCGTTGATGGGACTAGCGGGCCGAACACAGATACGCAGTATTTT. Translating it yields CSVDGTSGPNTDTQYF.

This chain joins TRBV5-1 and TRBJ2-6, with D hard to call. In germline, CDR1 is SGHRS, CDR2 YFSETQ. The CDR3 runs 14 residues. The V end was cut by 0 bases, the J end by 2 bases, with 3 bases between. CDR3 sequence (DNA): TGCGCCAGCAGCTTGGGTGCTGGGGCCAACGTCCTGACTTTC. Translation: CASSLGAGANVLTF.

This chain links TRBV7-7 with TRBJ2-1; D uncertain. Germline CDR1 SSHAT, CDR2 FNYEAQ (reference sequence). Deletions cut 2 bases from V and 4 bases from J, with 18 bases between. The CDR3 has 17 residues. CDR3 protein: CASSLTTRFLGYNEQFF. The CDR3 DNA follows: TGTGCCAGCAGCTTAACGACAAGATTTTTGGGTTACAATGAGCAGTTCTTC.

The rearrangement links TRBV28 to TRBJ2-7, with a tentative D call TRBD1 (6 bases). Germline-derived CDR1 and CDR2 are MDHEN and SYDVKM. Trimming cost V 7 bases and J 0 bases, with 10 bases left between them. This CDR3 is 13 amino acids long. The DNA of the CDR3 is TGTGCCAGCAACAGGGTACTCTCCTACGAGCAGTACTTC. Its protein is CASNRVLSYEQYF.

This rearrangement joins TRBV11-3 to TRBJ2-2, with TRBD1 as a possible D gene (5 bases). V lost 3 bases and J lost 3, with 11 bases in between. This CDR3 contains 15 residues. The germline CDR1 and CDR2 sequences are SGHNT and YENEEA. CDR3 protein: CASSLVQGDTGELFF. In nucleotides, the CDR3 is TGTGCCAGCAGCTTGGTTCAGGGTGACACCGGGGAGCTGTTTTTT.